This is a list of T cell receptor beta chains from one sample in a study of shared clonotypes between healthy human individuals. Repertoires were generated with immunoSEQ multiplex PCR, while TCRdb's copy carries only in-frame clones and drops some. The sample records about 2.2 million clones, roughly 93% being singletons. The sample taken for sequencing was naive CD8+ T cells from PBMCs. These receptors were obtained from a man aged 18-30 years in good health. Some clones in this sample may be carry-over from other donors' samples. Each CDR3 is given with its conserved first and last residue. D genes are given only for firm matches.

v_gene: TRBV5-5
d_gene: TRBD1
CDR3aa: CASSGVWDRSYEQYF

v_gene: TRBV6-5
d_gene: NA
CDR3aa: CASSYSSGNNEQFF

v_gene: TRBV4-2
d_gene: NA
CDR3aa: CASSHGRRGSWNTEAFF

v_gene: TRBV7-6
d_gene: NA
CDR3aa: CASSLGGVGFGTKFNYGYTF

v_gene: TRBV10-2
d_gene: TRBD2
CDR3aa: CASNLAGNSYNEQFF

v_gene: TRBV6-5
d_gene: NA
CDR3aa: CASSYLTRKRNEQFF

v_gene: TRBV6-5
d_gene: NA
CDR3aa: CASSTGDSGNTIYF

v_gene: TRBV28
d_gene: NA
CDR3aa: CASSLTSNTEAFF

v_gene: TRBV27
d_gene: NA
CDR3aa: CASSLGPGAVADTQYF

v_gene: TRBV27
d_gene: TRBD2
CDR3aa: CASSVSGAGAYNEQFF

v_gene: TRBV27
d_gene: NA
CDR3aa: CASSRTGPSYNEQFF

v_gene: TRBV27
d_gene: NA
CDR3aa: CASSRSKSGTTDTQYF

v_gene: TRBV7-6
d_gene: NA
CDR3aa: CASSLEVTGLQETQYF

v_gene: TRBV19
d_gene: TRBD2
CDR3aa: CASSIGTSGSTDTQYF

v_gene: TRBV28
d_gene: NA
CDR3aa: CASSSHGTLSTEAFF

v_gene: TRBV28
d_gene: TRBD2
CDR3aa: CASSLAGLAGSVFF

v_gene: TRBV11-2
d_gene: TRBD2
CDR3aa: CASSFSGRDTEQYF

v_gene: TRBV14
d_gene: NA
CDR3aa: CASSYQGGGTEAFF

v_gene: TRBV9
d_gene: NA
CDR3aa: CASSVAGSYSGGYTF

v_gene: TRBV9
d_gene: NA
CDR3aa: CASSLGTRYEQYF

v_gene: TRBV7-9
d_gene: TRBD1
CDR3aa: CASSYDRAETQYF

v_gene: TRBV28
d_gene: TRBD1
CDR3aa: CASSLADRGLIEQYF

v_gene: TRBV5-6
d_gene: NA
CDR3aa: CASSLPGDNEQFF

v_gene: TRBV6-1
d_gene: NA
CDR3aa: CASSGHTNTEAFF

v_gene: TRBV28
d_gene: NA
CDR3aa: CASSYKSDSEQYF

v_gene: TRBV27
d_gene: NA
CDR3aa: CASSYDRSLSYEQYF

v_gene: TRBV7-9
d_gene: TRBD2
CDR3aa: CASSLTSGFADTQYF

v_gene: TRBV9
d_gene: TRBD2
CDR3aa: CASSVTGGTYEQYF

v_gene: TRBV6-5
d_gene: TRBD2
CDR3aa: CASSYSGLVFDEQFF

v_gene: TRBV27
d_gene: TRBD2
CDR3aa: CASSLSIGEGPYNEQFF

v_gene: TRBV6-4
d_gene: NA
CDR3aa: CASSVGGSSNEQFF

v_gene: TRBV5-4
d_gene: NA
CDR3aa: CASSPRGAVYGYTF

v_gene: TRBV27
d_gene: TRBD2
CDR3aa: CASSPRGRTSGRARSYNEQFF